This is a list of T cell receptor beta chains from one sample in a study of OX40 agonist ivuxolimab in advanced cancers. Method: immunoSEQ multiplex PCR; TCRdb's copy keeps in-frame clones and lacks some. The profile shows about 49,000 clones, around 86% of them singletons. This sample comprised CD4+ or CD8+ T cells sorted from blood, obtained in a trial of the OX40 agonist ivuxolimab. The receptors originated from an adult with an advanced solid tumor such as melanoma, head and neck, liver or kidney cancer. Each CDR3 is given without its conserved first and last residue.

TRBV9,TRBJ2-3,ASSYGGTSTDTQY
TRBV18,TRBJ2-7,ASSTRTETYEQY
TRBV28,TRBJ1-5,ASIAAGGNQPQH
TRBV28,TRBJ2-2,ASSFYPQGQGSMRNTGELF
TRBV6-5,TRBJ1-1,ASSYVFRGATEAF
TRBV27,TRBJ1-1,ASSLGRNTEAF
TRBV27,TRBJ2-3,ASSSSLAGGPDTQY
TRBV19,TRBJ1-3,ASTFFGLGESSGNTIY
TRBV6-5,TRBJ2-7,ASSYLEGASYEQY
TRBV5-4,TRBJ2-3,ASSLGSHPTDTQY
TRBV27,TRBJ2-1,ASSYGLNNEQF
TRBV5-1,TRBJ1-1,ASSWQDPTGTEAF
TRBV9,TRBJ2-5,ASSVGDRVGTQY
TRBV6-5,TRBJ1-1,ASSLSGGQSEAF
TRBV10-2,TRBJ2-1,ASSESISSYNEQF
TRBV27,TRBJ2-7,ASSLGTSPYEQY
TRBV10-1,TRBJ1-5,ASRRVGQGAGQPQH
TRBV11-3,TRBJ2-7,ASSLWTGNYEQY
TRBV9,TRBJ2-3,ASSAEGLWGDTQY
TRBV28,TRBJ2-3,ASSMWAGGADTQY
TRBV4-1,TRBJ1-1,ASSQMGNTEAF
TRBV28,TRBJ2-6,ASSLTGALSGANVLT
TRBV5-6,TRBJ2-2,ASSSDTGELF
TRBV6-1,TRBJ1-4,ASSEGAWANEKLF
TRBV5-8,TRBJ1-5,ASSAHQPQH
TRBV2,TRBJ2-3,ASSGWGGSTDTQY
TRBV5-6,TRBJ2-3,ASSLGLASQY
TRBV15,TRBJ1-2,ATSGDGQGNYGYT
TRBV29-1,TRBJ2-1,SVEGTSGSYNEQF
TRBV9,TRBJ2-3,ASSWTGSSGDTQY
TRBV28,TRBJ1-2,ASSLRGVEVYGYT
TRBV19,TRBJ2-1,ASSLPLAVSYNEQF
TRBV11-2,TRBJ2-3,ASSPQTSDTQY
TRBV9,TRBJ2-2,ASSSRGNDAGELF
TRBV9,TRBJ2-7,ASSAGQSSYEQY
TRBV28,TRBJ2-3,ASSSQYRTVTSTDTQY
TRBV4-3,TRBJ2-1,ASSQFFHSSYNEQF
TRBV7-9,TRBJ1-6,ASSPDAGTGPLLALH
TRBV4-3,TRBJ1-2,ASSPGQMYGYT
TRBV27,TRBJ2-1,ASSVGTSSYNEQF
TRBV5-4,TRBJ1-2,ASSSGVEYGYT
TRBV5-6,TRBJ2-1,ASSDPGHYEQF
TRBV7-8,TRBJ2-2,ASSLFVITGELF
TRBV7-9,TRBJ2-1,ASSLRDYLTGNEQF
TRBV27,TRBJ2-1,ASSSASGDYNEQF
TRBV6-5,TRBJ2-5,ASSYSMESQETQY
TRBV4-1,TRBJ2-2,ASSPEGETNTGELF
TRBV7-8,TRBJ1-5,ASSQTDSNQPQH
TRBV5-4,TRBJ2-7,ASSFGEGDEQY
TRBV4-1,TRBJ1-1,ASSPSGGSTEAF
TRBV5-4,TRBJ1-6,ASSLGSGSGNSPLH
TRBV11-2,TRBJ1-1,ASSLGVGDTEAF
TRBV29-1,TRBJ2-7,SVPALGEQY
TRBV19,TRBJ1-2,ASSVTPNYGYT
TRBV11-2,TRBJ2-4,ASSLGQGRDKNIQY
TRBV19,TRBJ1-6,ASSPGQGHNSPLH
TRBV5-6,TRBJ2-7,ASSRGLAGDDFYEQY
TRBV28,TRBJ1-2,ASSLSGGENYGYT
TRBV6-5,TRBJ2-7,ASSYSVGGEVEQY